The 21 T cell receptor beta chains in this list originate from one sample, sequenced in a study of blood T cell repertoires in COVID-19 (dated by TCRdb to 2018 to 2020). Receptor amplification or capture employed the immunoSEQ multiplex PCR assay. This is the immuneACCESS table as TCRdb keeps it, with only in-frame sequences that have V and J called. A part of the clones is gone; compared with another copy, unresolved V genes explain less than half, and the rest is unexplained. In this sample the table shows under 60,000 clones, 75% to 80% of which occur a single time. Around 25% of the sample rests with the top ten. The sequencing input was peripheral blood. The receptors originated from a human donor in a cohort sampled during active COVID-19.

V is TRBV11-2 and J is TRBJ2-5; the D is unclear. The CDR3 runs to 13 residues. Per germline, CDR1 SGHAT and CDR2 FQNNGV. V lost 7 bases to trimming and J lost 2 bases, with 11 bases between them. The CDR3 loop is CASTFRRQETQYF. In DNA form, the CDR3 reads TGTGCCAGCACCTTCCGGAGACAAGAGACCCAGTACTTC.

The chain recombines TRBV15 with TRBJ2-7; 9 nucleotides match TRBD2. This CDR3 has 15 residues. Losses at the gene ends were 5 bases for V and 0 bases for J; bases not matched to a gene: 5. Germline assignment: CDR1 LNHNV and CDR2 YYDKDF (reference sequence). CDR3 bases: TGTGCCACCAGCGGGGGACTAGCAGGCTCCTACGAGCAGTACTTC. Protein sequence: CATSGGLAGSYEQYF.

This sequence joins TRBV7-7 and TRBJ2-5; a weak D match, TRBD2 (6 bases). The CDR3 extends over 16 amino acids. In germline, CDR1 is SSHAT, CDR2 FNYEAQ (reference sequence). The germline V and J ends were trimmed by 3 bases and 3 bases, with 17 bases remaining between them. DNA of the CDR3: TGTGCCAGCAGCTTGGGCCGACTAGTAGGGAAAGAGACCCAGTACTTC. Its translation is CASSLGRLVGKETQYF.

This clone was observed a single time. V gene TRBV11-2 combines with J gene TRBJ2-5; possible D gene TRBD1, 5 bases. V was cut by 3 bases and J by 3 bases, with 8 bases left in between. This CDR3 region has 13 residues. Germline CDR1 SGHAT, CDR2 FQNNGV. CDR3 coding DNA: TGTGCCAGCAGCTTGGGGCTGAAAGAGACCCAGTACTTC. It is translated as CASSLGLKETQYF.

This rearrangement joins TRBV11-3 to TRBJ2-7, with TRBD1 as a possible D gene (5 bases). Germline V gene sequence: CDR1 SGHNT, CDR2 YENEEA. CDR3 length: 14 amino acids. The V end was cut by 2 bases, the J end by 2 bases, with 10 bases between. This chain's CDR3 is CASSLQGRPYEQYF. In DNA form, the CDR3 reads TGTGCCAGCAGCTTACAGGGCCGACCCTACGAGCAGTACTTC.

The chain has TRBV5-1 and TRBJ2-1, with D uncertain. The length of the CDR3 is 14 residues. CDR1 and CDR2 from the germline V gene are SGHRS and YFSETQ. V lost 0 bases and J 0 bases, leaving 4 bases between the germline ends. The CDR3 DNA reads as TGCGCCAGCAGCTTGGAGAGCTCCTACAATGAGCAGTTCTTC. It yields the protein CASSLESSYNEQFF.

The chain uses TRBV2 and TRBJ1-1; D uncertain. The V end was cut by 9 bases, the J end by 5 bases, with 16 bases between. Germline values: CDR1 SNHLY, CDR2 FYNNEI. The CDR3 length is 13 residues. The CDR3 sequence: CASLFRFETEAFF. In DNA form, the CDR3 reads TGTGCCAGTCTCTTCCGTTTCGAGACTGAAGCTTTCTTT.

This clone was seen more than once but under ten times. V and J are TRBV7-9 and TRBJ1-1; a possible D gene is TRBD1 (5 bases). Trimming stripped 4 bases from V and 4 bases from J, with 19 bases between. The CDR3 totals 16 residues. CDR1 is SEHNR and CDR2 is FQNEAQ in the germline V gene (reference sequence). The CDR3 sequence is CASSWLKGLIGTEAFF. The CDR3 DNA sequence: TGTGCCAGCAGCTGGCTGAAGGGGCTAATTGGCACTGAAGCTTTCTTT.

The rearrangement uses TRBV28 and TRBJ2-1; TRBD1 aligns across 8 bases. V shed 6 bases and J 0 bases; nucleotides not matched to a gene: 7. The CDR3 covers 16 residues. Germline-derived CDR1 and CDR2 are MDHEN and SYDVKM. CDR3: CASSSSGGSSYNEQFF. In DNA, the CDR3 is TGTGCCAGCAGCTCCTCAGGGGGCTCCTCCTACAATGAGCAGTTCTTC.

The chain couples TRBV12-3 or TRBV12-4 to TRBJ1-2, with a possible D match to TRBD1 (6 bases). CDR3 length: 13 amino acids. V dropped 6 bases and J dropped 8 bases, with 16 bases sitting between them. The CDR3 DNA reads TGTGCCAGCAGCTCCAACCCGACAGGAGGCTACACCTTC. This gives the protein CASSSNPTGGYTF.

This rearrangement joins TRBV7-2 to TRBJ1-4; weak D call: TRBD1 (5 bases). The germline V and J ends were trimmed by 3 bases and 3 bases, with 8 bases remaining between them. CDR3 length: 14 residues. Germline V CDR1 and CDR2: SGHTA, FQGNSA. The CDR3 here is CASSLGLSNEKLFF. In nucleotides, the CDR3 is TGTGCCAGCAGCTTGGGGCTGTCTAATGAAAAACTGTTTTTT. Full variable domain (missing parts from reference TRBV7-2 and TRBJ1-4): GAGVSQSPSNKVTEKGKDVELRCDPISGHTALYWYRQSLGQGLEFLIYFQGNSAPDKSGLPSDRFSAERTGGSVSTLTIQRTQQEDSAVYLCASSLGLSNEKLFFGSGTQLSVL.

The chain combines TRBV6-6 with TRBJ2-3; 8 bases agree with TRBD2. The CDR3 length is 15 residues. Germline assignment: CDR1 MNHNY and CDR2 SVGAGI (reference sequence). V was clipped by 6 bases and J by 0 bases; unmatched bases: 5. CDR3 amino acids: CASRVTGGSTDTQYF. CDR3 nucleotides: TGTGCCAGCAGGGTGACGGGGGGGAGCACAGATACGCAGTATTTT.

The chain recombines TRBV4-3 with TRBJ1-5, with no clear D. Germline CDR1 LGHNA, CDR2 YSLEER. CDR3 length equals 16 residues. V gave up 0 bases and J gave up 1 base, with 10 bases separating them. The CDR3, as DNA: TGCGCCAGCAGCCAAGAACTAGGCCTCAGCAATCAGCCCCAGCATTTT. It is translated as CASSQELGLSNQPQHF.

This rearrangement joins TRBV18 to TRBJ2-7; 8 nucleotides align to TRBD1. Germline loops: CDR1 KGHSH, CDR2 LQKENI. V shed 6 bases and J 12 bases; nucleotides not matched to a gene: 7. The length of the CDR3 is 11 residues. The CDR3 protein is CASSLQGAMYF. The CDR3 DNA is TGTGCCAGCTCGTTGCAGGGGGCGATGTACTTC.

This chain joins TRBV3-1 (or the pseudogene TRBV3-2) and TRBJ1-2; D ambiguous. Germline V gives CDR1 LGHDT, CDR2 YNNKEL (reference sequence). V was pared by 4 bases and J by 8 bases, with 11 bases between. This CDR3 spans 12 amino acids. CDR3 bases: TGTGCCAGCAGCCTCGGCGGCTACGGCTACACCTTC. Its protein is CASSLGGYGYTF.

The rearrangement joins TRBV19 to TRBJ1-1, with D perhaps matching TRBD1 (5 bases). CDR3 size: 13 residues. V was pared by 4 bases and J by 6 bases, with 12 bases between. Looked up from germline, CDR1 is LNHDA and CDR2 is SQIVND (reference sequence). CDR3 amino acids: CASSKGVDAEAFF. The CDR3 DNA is TGTGCCAGTAGTAAAGGGGTTGACGCTGAAGCTTTCTTT.

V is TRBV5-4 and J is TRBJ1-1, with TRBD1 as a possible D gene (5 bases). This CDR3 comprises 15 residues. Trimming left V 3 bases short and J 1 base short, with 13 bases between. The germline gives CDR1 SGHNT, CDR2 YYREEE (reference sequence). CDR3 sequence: CASSSGGASNTEAFF. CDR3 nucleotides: TGTGCCAGCAGCTCCGGTGGGGCTTCGAACACTGAAGCTTTCTTT.

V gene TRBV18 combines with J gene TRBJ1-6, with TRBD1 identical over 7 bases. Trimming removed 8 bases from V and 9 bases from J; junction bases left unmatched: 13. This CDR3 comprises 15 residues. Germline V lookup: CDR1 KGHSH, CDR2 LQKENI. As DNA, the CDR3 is TGTGCCAGCCTAAAAGGAACAGGGGAGACTTCACCCCTCCACTTT. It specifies CASLKGTGETSPLHF.

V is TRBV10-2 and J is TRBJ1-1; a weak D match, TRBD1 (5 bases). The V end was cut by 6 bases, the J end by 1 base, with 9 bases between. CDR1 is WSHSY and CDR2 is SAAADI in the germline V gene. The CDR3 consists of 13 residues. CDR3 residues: CASRAGGNTEAFF. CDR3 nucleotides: TGCGCCAGCAGGGCCGGGGGGAACACTGAAGCTTTCTTT.

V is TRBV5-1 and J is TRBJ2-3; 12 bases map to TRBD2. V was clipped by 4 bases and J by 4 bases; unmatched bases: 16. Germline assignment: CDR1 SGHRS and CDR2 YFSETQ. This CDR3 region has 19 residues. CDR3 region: CASSRGGLRTSGTPDTQYF. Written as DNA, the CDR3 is TGCGCCAGCAGCCGGGGGGGCCTTAGGACTAGCGGGACCCCAGATACGCAGTATTTT.

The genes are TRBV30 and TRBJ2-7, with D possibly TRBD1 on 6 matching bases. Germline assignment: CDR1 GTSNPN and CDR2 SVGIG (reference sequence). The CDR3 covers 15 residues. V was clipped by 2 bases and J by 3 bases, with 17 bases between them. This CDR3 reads CAWSPGQLTHYEQYF. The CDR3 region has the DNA TGTGCCTGGAGTCCAGGACAGCTGACCCACTACGAGCAGTACTTC.